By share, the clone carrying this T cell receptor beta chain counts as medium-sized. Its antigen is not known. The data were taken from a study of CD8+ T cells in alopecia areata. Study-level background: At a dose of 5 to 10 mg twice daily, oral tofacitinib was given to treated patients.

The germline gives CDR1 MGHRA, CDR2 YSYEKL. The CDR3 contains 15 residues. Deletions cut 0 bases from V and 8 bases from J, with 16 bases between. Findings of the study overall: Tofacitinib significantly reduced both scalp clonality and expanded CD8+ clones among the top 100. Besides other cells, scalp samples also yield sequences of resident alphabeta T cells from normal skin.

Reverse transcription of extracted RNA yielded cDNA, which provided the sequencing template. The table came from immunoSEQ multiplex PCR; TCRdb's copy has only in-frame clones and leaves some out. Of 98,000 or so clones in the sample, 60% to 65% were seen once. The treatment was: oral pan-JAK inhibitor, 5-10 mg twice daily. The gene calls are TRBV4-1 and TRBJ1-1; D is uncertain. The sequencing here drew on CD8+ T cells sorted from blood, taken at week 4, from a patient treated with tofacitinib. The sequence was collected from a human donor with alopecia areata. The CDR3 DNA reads TGCGCCAGCAGCCAAGAAAGGTGGAGGCGATTCGAAGCTTTCTTT. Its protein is CASSQERWRRFEAFF.